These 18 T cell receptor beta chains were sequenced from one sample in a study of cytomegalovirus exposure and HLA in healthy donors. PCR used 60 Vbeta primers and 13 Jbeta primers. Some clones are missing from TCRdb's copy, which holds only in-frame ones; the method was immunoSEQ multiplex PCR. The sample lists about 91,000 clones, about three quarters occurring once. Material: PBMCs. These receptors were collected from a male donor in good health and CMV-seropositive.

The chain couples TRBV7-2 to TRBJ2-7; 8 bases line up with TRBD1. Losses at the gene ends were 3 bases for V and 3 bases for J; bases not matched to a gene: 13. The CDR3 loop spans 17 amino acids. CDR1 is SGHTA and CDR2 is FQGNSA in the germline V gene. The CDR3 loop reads CASSFRQVAGGVYEQYF. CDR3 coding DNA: TGTGCCAGCAGCTTCCGGCAGGTGGCAGGGGGCGTCTACGAGCAGTACTTC. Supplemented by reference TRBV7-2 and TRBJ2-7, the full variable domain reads GAGVSQSPSNKVTEKGKDVELRCDPISGHTALYWYRQSLGQGLEFLIYFQGNSAPDKSGLPSDRFSAERTGGSVSTLTIQRTQQEDSAVYLCASSFRQVAGGVYEQYFGPGTRLTVT.

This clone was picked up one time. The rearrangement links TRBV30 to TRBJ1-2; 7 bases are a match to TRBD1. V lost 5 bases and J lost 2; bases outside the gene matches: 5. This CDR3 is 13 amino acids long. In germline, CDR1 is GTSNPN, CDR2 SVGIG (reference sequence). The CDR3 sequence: CAWATGTNYGYTF. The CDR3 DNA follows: TGTGCCTGGGCGACAGGGACGAACTATGGCTACACCTTC.

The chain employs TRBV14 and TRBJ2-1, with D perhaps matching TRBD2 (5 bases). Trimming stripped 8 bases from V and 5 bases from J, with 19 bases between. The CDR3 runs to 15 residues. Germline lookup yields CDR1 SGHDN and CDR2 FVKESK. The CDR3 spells CASQVSGVRNNEQFF. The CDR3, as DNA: TGTGCCAGCCAGGTCTCCGGGGTCCGAAACAATGAGCAGTTCTTC.

In DNA form, the CDR3 reads TGTGCCAGCAGCTTGGGCCAGGGACTTTCCCAGCCCCAGCATTTT. Its translation: CASSLGQGLSQPQHF. The chain combines TRBV5-6 with TRBJ1-5; D possibly corresponds to TRBD1 (5 bases). The ends were cut back, 0 bases at V and 7 bases at J, with 14 bases in the middle. The CDR3 contains 15 residues. Germline V lookup: CDR1 SGHDT, CDR2 YYEEEE. Filled out from reference TRBV5-6 and TRBJ1-5, the complete variable domain reads DAGVTQSPTHLIKTRGQQVTLRCSPKSGHDTVSWYQQALGQGPQFIFQYYEEEERQRGNFPDRFSGHQFPNYSSELNVNALLLGDSALYLCASSLGQGLSQPQHFGDGTRLSIL.

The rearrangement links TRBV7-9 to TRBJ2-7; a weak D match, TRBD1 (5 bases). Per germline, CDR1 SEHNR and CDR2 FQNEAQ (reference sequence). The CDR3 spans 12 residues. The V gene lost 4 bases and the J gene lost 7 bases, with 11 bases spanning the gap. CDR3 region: CASSSRGWEQYF. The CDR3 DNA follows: TGTGCCAGCAGCTCTAGGGGTTGGGAGCAGTACTTC.

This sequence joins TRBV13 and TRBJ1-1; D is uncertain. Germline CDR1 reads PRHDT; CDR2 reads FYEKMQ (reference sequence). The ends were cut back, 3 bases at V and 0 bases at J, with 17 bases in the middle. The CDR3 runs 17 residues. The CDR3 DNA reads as TGTGCCAGCAGCTTCTTTGGTTTGCAGGAATTGAACACTGAAGCTTTCTTT. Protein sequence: CASSFFGLQELNTEAFF.

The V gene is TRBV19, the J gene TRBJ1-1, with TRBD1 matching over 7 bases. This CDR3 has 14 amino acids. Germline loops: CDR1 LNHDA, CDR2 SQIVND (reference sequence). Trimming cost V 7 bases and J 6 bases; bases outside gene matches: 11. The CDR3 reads CASKETGKTPEAFF. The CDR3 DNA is TGTGCCAGTAAAGAGACAGGGAAGACCCCTGAAGCTTTCTTT.

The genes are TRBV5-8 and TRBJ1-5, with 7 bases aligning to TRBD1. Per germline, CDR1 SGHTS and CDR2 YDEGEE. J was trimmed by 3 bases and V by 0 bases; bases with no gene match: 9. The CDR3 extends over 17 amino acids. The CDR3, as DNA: TGTGCCAGCAGCTTGGAGGACAGGCCCCGTCCCAATCAGCCCCAGCATTTT. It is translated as CASSLEDRPRPNQPQHF.

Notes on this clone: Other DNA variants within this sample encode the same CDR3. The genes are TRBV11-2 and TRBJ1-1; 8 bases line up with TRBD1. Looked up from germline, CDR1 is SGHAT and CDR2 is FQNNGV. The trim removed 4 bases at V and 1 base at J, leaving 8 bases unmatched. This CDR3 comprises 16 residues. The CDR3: CASSSIGQGRNTEAFF. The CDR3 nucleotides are TGTGCCAGCAGCTCGATTGGACAGGGAAGGAACACTGAAGCTTTCTTT.

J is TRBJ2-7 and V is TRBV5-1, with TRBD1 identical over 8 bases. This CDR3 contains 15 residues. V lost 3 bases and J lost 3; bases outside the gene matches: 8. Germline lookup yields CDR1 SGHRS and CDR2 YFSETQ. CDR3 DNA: TGCGCCAGCAGCTCAGCCGGGACAGGTAACTACGAGCAGTACTTC. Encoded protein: CASSSAGTGNYEQYF.

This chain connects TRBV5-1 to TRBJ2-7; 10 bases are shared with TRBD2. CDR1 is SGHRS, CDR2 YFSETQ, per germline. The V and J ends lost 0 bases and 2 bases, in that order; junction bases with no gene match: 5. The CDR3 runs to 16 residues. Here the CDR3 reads CASSLGLAGEAYEQYF. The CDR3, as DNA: TGCGCCAGCAGCTTGGGTCTAGCGGGGGAAGCCTACGAGCAGTACTTC.

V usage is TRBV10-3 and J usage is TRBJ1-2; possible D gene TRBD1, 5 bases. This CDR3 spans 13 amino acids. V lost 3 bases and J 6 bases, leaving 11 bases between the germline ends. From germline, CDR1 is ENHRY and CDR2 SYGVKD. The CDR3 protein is CAISEAPGDGYTF. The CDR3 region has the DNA TGTGCCATCAGTGAAGCACCGGGGGATGGCTACACCTTC.

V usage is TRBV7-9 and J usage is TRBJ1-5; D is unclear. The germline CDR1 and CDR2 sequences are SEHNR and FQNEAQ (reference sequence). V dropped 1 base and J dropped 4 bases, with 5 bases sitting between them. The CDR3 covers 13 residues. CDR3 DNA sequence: TGTGCCAGCAGCTTAGACGGGAATCAGCCCCAGCATTTT. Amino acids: CASSLDGNQPQHF. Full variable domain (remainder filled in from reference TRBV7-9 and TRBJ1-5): DTGVSQNPRHKITKRGQNVTFRCDPISEHNRLYWYRQTLGQGPEFLTYFQNEAQLEKSRLLSDRFSAERPKGSFSTLEIQRTEQGDSAMYLCASSLDGNQPQHFGDGTRLSIL.

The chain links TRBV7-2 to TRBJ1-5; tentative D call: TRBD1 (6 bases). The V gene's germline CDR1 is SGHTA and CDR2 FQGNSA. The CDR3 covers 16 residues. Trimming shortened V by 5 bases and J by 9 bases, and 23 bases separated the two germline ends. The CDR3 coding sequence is TGTGCCAGCAGCCAAACAGGACAGAACCTCTTATCGCCCCAGCATTTT. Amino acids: CASSQTGQNLLSPQHF.

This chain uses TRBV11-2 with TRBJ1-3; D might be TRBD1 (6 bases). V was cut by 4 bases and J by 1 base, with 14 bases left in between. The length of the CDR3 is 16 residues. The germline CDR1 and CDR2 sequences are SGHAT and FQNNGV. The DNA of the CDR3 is TGTGCCAGCAGCTCGTATCCACAGGGATCTGGAAACACCATATATTTT. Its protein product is CASSSYPQGSGNTIYF.

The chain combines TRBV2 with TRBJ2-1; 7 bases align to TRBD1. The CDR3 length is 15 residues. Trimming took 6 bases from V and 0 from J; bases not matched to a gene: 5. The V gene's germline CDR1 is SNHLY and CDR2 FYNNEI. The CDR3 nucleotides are TGTGCCAGCAGCCACCGGGACAGCTCCTACAATGAGCAGTTCTTC. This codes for CASSHRDSSYNEQFF.

The CDR3: CASSGDRAETQYF. The DNA of the CDR3 is TGTGCCAGCAGCGGGGACAGGGCAGAGACCCAGTACTTC. The chain recombines TRBV7-2 with TRBJ2-5; TRBD1 matches 9 bases. Trimming removed 5 bases from V and 4 bases from J; junction bases left unmatched: 2. The length of the CDR3 is 13 residues. Germline V lookup: CDR1 SGHTA, CDR2 FQGNSA.

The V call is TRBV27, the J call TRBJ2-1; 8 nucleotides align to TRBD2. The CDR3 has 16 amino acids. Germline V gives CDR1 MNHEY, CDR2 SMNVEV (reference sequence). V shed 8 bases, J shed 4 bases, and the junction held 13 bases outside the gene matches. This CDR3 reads CASGLSGDPSYNEQFF. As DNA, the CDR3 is TGTGCCAGCGGCCTTAGCGGGGACCCCTCTTACAATGAGCAGTTCTTC.